This T cell receptor beta chain was sequenced during a study of OX40 agonist ivuxolimab in advanced cancers. Repertoires were generated with immunoSEQ multiplex PCR, while TCRdb's copy carries only in-frame clones and drops some. The sample records around 43,000 clones, about nine tenths being singletons. The length of the CDR3 is 17 residues. Trimming left V 6 bases short and J 3 bases short, with 21 bases between. Germline V gene data show CDR1 as SGHTS and CDR2 as YDEGEE. Sampling times: baseline, cycle 4 day 1, cycle 7 day 1. The source material was CD4+ or CD8+ T cells sorted from blood, sampled in a trial of the OX40 agonist ivuxolimab. The chain links TRBV5-8 to TRBJ2-2; D perhaps matches TRBD2 (6 bases). This receptor was identified in an adult with an advanced solid tumor such as melanoma, head and neck, liver or kidney cancer. The CDR3: CASNPEVGGPHTGELFF. The CDR3 DNA reads as TGTGCCAGCAACCCGGAGGTGGGGGGTCCACACACCGGGGAGCTGTTTTTT.